This TCR beta chain was sequenced for a study of neurological immune-mediated disorders. The study's findings and limits: The expanded clones of different subjects shared no CDR3 amino acid sequences (suggesting private repertoires in all groups).

Whenever a sequencing run was performed, it yielded over 200 million TCR-beta sequences from 15-18 subjects. TCRdb re-analysed the 5' RACE reads in MiXCR, keeping a single row per CDR3 protein. The sample has 95,000 to 110,000 distinct CDR3 sequences; roughly 10% are singletons. This clonotype was observed many times. Its target is not known. V lost 6 bases to trimming and J lost 5 bases, with 16 bases between them. This CDR3 has 15 residues. Per the germline V gene, CDR1 is MNHEY and CDR2 is SMNVEV (reference sequence). The time point is: longitudinal time-point 3. 2 million unsorted PBMCs were stored in RNAlater at -80 °C before RNA extraction.

The chain uses TRBV27 and TRBJ2-2; tentatively, D is TRBD1 or TRBD2 (5 bases each). Sequencing used PBMCs. The clonotype originates from a female donor with HTLV-1-associated myelopathy (HAM/TSP). In nucleotides, the CDR3 is TGTGCCAGCAGCGCCGGGACCCCCGGGACCGGGGAGCTGTTTTTT. The encoded protein is CASSAGTPGTGELFF.